The next 31 T cell receptor beta chains were all read from a single sample in a study of Ad26.COV2.S vaccination and SARS-CoV-2 variants. Libraries were prepared by immunoSEQ multiplex PCR; TCRdb keeps only in-frame clonotypes and omits some of them. In the table there are 100,000 or so clones, 80% of which are singletons. The sequencing used peripheral blood, collected after recovery from COVID-19. These TCRs come from a human donor who had recovered from COVID-19.

The chain couples TRBV4-1 to TRBJ1-4, with a tentative D call TRBD1 (6 bases). CDR1 is MGHRA and CDR2 is YSYEKL in the germline V gene. V lost 1 base to trimming and J lost 1 base, with 16 bases between them. This CDR3 has 18 residues. The chain's CDR3 is CASSQGTAAFLTNEKLFF. The CDR3 nucleotides read TGCGCCAGCAGCCAAGGGACAGCCGCTTTTCTAACTAATGAAAAACTGTTTTTT.

The V call is TRBV5-1, the J call TRBJ2-2; a possible D gene is TRBD1 (5 bases). Germline lookup yields CDR1 SGHRS and CDR2 YFSETQ. The CDR3 is 15 residues long. V was trimmed by 1 base and J by 1 base, leaving 8 bases between them. In nucleotides, the CDR3 is TGCGCCAGCAGCTTGCCCACAGGGAACACCGGGGAGCTGTTTTTT. It translates to CASSLPTGNTGELFF. The full variable domain, completed using reference TRBV5-1 and TRBJ2-2, is KAGVTQTPRYLIKTRGQQVTLSCSPISGHRSVSWYQQTPGQGLQFLFEYFSETQRNKGNFPGRFSGRQFSNSRSEMNVSTLELGDSALYLCASSLPTGNTGELFFGEGSRLTVL.

The chain joins TRBV20-1 to TRBJ1-2; D remains ambiguous. The CDR3 consists of 11 residues. The V and J ends lost 7 bases and 8 bases respectively, with 14 bases between them. From germline, CDR1 is DFQATT and CDR2 SNEGSKA (reference sequence). CDR3 amino acids: CSVPVGGGYTF. The CDR3 DNA follows: TGCAGTGTTCCGGTAGGCGGGGGCTACACCTTC.

This clone was recorded only once. The chain links TRBV20-1 to TRBJ2-3; 9 bases line up with TRBD2. J lost 2 bases, V lost 3 bases, and 6 bases had no gene match. The CDR3 runs 15 residues. CDR1 and CDR2 from the germline V gene are DFQATT and SNEGSKA (reference sequence). The CDR3 loop reads CSASESGGTTDTQYF. CDR3 nucleotide sequence: TGCAGTGCTAGTGAGAGCGGGGGGACCACAGATACGCAGTATTTT.

The chain uses TRBV7-6 and TRBJ2-5; D might be TRBD2 (6 bases). CDR3 size: 16 residues. Germline values: CDR1 SGHVS, CDR2 FNYEAQ. The V gene lost 1 base and the J gene lost 5 bases, with 17 bases spanning the gap. CDR3 sequence reads: CASSLGGRQGGETQYF. The CDR3 nucleotides read TGTGCCAGCAGCTTAGGAGGGAGGCAGGGCGGGGAGACCCAGTACTTC.

The chain is built from TRBV19 and TRBJ2-5, with 16 positions matching TRBD2. The CDR3 covers 16 residues. The germline CDR1 and CDR2 sequences are LNHDA and SQIVND (reference sequence). After removal of 4 bases from V and 4 bases from J, the junction contained 3 bases not matched to a gene. The CDR3 reads CASSTGTSGGGETQYF. The CDR3 DNA sequence: TGTGCCAGTAGTACTGGGACTAGCGGGGGGGGAGAGACCCAGTACTTC.

The chain uses TRBV11-3 and TRBJ2-3; 10 bases are a match to TRBD2. The V segment lost 1 base and the J segment 1 base; nucleotides outside the gene matches: 2. Germline V gives CDR1 SGHNT, CDR2 YENEEA. The CDR3 consists of 16 residues. The CDR3 loop reads CASSLALAGGTDTQYF. The CDR3 DNA reads as TGTGCCAGCAGCTTAGCCCTAGCGGGGGGCACAGATACGCAGTATTTT.

This chain links TRBV7-3 with TRBJ2-3; D is undetermined. Germline CDR1 and CDR2: SGHTA and FQGTGA. Trimming removed 2 bases from V and 0 bases from J, with 3 bases in between. The CDR3 is 13 residues long. The CDR3 nucleotides read TGTGCCAGCAGCTTATCCAGCACAGATACGCAGTATTTT. It yields the protein CASSLSSTDTQYF.

The V call is TRBV5-1, the J call TRBJ2-1, with 7 bases matching TRBD2. Per the germline V gene, CDR1 is SGHRS and CDR2 is YFSETQ. V lost 7 bases and J lost 6; bases outside the gene matches: 13. This CDR3 has 15 residues. CDR3 loop: CASGFGTTQANEQFF. The CDR3, as DNA: TGCGCCAGCGGTTTCGGGACTACCCAGGCCAATGAGCAGTTCTTC.

The V and J genes are TRBV9 and TRBJ2-5; D perhaps matches TRBD2 (7 bases). Germline CDR1 and CDR2: SGDLS and YYNGEE. The CDR3 totals 18 residues. The V end was cut by 0 bases, the J end by 5 bases, with 23 bases between. CDR3 nucleotides: TGTGCCAGCAGCGTAGGGGTTTTAGGGGGGGTTCAATCCGAGACCCAGTACTTC. Its translation: CASSVGVLGGVQSETQYF.

V is TRBV6-5 and J is TRBJ2-1, with 10 bases aligning to TRBD1. Trimming took 2 bases from V and 5 from J; bases not matched to a gene: 3. Per the germline V gene, CDR1 is MNHEY and CDR2 is SVGAGI. This CDR3 is 15 amino acids long. CDR3 residues: CASSYPGTGDNEQFF. The CDR3 coding sequence is TGTGCCAGCAGTTACCCTGGGACAGGGGACAATGAGCAGTTCTTC.

This clone has more than one count but fewer than ten. The chain uses TRBV4-2 and TRBJ1-2; D may be TRBD1 (6 bases). The V gene's germline CDR1 is LGHNA and CDR2 YNFKEQ. Between the trimmed V and J ends, which lost 0 bases and 5 bases, there was a span of 16 bases. This CDR3 has 16 residues. The CDR3 DNA sequence: TGTGCCAGCAGCCAAGATAGAGGAAGACAGGTTTATGGCTACACCTTC. It encodes CASSQDRGRQVYGYTF.

The chain carries TRBV10-2 and TRBJ2-2; 12 nucleotides align to TRBD2. This CDR3 has 15 residues. Germline V lookup: CDR1 WSHSY, CDR2 SAAADI. The V gene end was trimmed by 4 bases and the J gene end by 7 bases; junction bases not matched to a gene: 4. The CDR3 region is CASSGLAGVVGELFF. As DNA, the CDR3 is TGCGCCAGCAGTGGACTAGCGGGGGTGGTCGGGGAGCTGTTTTTT.

V usage is TRBV11-2 and J usage is TRBJ2-6; 7 bases align to TRBD1. The V segment lost 5 bases and the J segment 4 bases; nucleotides outside the gene matches: 5. Germline V CDR1 and CDR2: SGHAT, FQNNGV. CDR3 length: 15 amino acids. DNA for the CDR3: TGTGCCAGCAGCCCACAGGGGTCAGGGGCCAACGTCCTGACTTTC. This encodes CASSPQGSGANVLTF.

The J gene is TRBJ2-1, the V gene TRBV29-1; D gene uncertain. The germline V gene has CDR1 SQVTM and CDR2 ANQGSEA. Trimming left V 7 bases short and J 4 bases short, with 8 bases between. CDR3 length equals 11 residues. CDR3 nucleotide sequence: TGCAGCGCTGGGCCATACAATGAGCAGTTCTTC. This sequence encodes CSAGPYNEQFF.

A few counts support this clone. The rearrangement joins TRBV7-9 to TRBJ2-7; D gene uncertain. The length of the CDR3 is 15 residues. V was pared by 0 bases and J by 3 bases, with 12 bases between. Germline loops: CDR1 SEHNR, CDR2 FQNEAQ (reference sequence). The CDR3: CASSLAGGGYYEQYF. The CDR3 coding sequence is TGTGCCAGCAGCTTAGCGGGTGGCGGATACTACGAGCAGTACTTC.

This sequence joins TRBV14 and TRBJ2-3; 9 bases map to TRBD1. This CDR3 contains 15 residues. With 2 bases clipped from V and 4 bases from J, the junction kept 4 bases outside the gene matches. Per germline, CDR1 SGHDN and CDR2 FVKESK. The CDR3 bases are TGTGCCAGCAGCCAAAGGGGACAGGGCGCAGATACGCAGTATTTT. This translates into CASSQRGQGADTQYF.

This clone was found a few times. At the DNA level, this CDR3 is encoded by other sequences in the same sample as well. This chain connects TRBV7-2 to TRBJ1-5; 7 bases match TRBD1. The V and J ends lost 1 base and 4 bases, in that order; junction bases with no gene match: 1. Looked up from germline, CDR1 is SGHTA and CDR2 is FQGNSA. CDR3 length: 14 residues. DNA of the CDR3: TGTGCCAGCAGCTTAGGACAGGGTAATCAGCCCCAGCATTTT. Translating gives CASSLGQGNQPQHF. The entire variable domain, with the rest obtained from reference TRBV7-2 and TRBJ1-5, is as follows: GAGVSQSPSNKVTEKGKDVELRCDPISGHTALYWYRQSLGQGLEFLIYFQGNSAPDKSGLPSDRFSAERTGGSVSTLTIQRTQQEDSAVYLCASSLGQGNQPQHFGDGTRLSIL.

This chain links TRBV4-3 with TRBJ1-1; possibly TRBD1 for D (5 bases). The CDR3 runs 17 residues. Trimming stripped 0 bases from V and 6 bases from J, with 20 bases between. Germline V lookup: CDR1 LGHNA, CDR2 YSLEER. CDR3 bases: TGCGCCAGCAGCCAAGATAACGGGGACGGCGTAGAGGCTGAAGCTTTCTTT. Translated: CASSQDNGDGVEAEAFF.

The V call is TRBV19, the J call TRBJ2-6, with D maybe TRBD2 (5 bases). This CDR3 has 16 residues. Trimming removed 7 bases at V and 4 bases at J, with 17 bases between. From germline, CDR1 is LNHDA and CDR2 SQIVND (reference sequence). Here the CDR3 reads CASTTSGVSGANVLTF. The CDR3, as DNA: TGTGCCAGTACCACCTCCGGGGTCTCCGGGGCCAACGTCCTGACTTTC.

This clone has a handful of counts. The J gene is TRBJ1-1, the V gene TRBV11-2; D gene ambiguous. The CDR3 loop spans 15 amino acids. V gave up 0 bases and J gave up 1 base, with 9 bases separating them. Germline V gives CDR1 SGHAT, CDR2 FQNNGV. The CDR3 DNA follows: TGTGCCAGCAGCTTAGATCTGGCGGGGAACACTGAAGCTTTCTTT. Encoded protein: CASSLDLAGNTEAFF.

The V call is TRBV2, the J call TRBJ2-5; TRBD2 matches at 7 bases. This CDR3 spans 16 amino acids. Per germline, CDR1 SNHLY and CDR2 FYNNEI. The V segment lost 5 bases and the J segment 1 base; nucleotides outside the gene matches: 10. The CDR3 DNA sequence: TGTGCCAGCAGTTACGATCAGGGAGGGGTCCAAGAGACCCAGTACTTC. Protein: CASSYDQGGVQETQYF. Full variable domain (missing parts from reference TRBV2 and TRBJ2-5): EPEVTQTPSHQVTQMGQEVILRCVPISNHLYFYWYRQILGQKVEFLVSFYNNEISEKSEIFDDQFSVERPDGSNFTLKIRSTKLEDSAMYFCASSYDQGGVQETQYFGPGTRLLVL.

The V gene is TRBV11-3, the J gene TRBJ1-4, with D maybe TRBD1 (5 bases). The CDR3 sequence is 14 residues long. The germline V gene has CDR1 SGHNT and CDR2 YENEEA. V lost 6 bases, J lost 10 bases, and 18 bases lay in between. The CDR3 DNA sequence: TGTGCCAGCAGGGGGGGACGCGATTCAGGAAAACTGTTTTTT. Protein product: CASRGGRDSGKLFF.

The chain couples TRBV5-1 to TRBJ1-1, with no clear D. Between the trimmed V and J ends, which lost 2 bases and 5 bases, there was a span of 13 bases. The CDR3 runs to 14 residues. The germline V gene encodes CDR1 SGHRS and CDR2 YFSETQ. The CDR3 protein is CASSFNGERTEAFF. CDR3 nucleotide sequence: TGCGCCAGCAGCTTTAATGGGGAGAGGACTGAAGCTTTCTTT.

The gene calls are TRBV7-2 and TRBJ2-2, with 7 bases lining up with TRBD1. The CDR3 totals 17 residues. Germline loops: CDR1 SGHTA, CDR2 FQGNSA. V lost 1 base to trimming and J lost 7 bases; unmatched junction nucleotides: 12. The CDR3, as DNA: TGTGCCAGCAGCTTAGATTTTAACGCAGGGGGTAACGGGGAGCTGTTTTTT. Its protein is CASSLDFNAGGNGELFF.

This rearrangement joins TRBV7-2 to TRBJ2-3; maybe TRBD2 (5 bases). Germline V gene lookup returns CDR1 SGHTA and CDR2 FQGNSA. There are 13 residues in the CDR3. Trimming cost V 6 bases and J 5 bases, with 12 bases left between them. CDR3 coding DNA: TGTGCCAGCAGGGACTCAGCGCGAGATACGCAGTATTTT. It yields the protein CASRDSARDTQYF.

As DNA, the CDR3 is TGTGCCAGCAGTTACTCGCCGACAGGGTATGAAAAACTGTTTTTT. Translated: CASSYSPTGYEKLFF. The chain is built from TRBV6-5 and TRBJ1-4; 7 nucleotides agree with TRBD1. Germline-derived CDR1 and CDR2 are MNHEY and SVGAGI. V lost 0 bases and J lost 6; bases outside the gene matches: 4. The CDR3 is 15 amino acids.

The chain carries TRBV25-1 and TRBJ2-1; 10 bases map to TRBD2. V was pared by 4 bases and J by 4 bases, with 7 bases of the junction left unmatched. Per germline, CDR1 MGHDK and CDR2 SYGVNS. The CDR3 is made up of 16 amino acids. The CDR3 coding sequence is TGTGCCAGCAGTGGGCTTCTAGCGGGGGTGTACAATGAGCAGTTCTTC. This codes for CASSGLLAGVYNEQFF.

This rearrangement joins TRBV11-2 to TRBJ1-2; 9 bases map to TRBD1. The germline gives CDR1 SGHAT, CDR2 FQNNGV. CDR3 length: 20 amino acids. Germline trimming cut 0 bases from V and 2 bases from J; bases unmatched to any gene: 16. The CDR3: CASSLEFKKGTGPTNYGYTF. For the CDR3, the DNA is TGTGCCAGCAGCTTAGAATTCAAAAAGGGGACAGGGCCTACAAACTATGGCTACACCTTC.

Only one count was recorded for this clone. The V and J genes are TRBV7-6 and TRBJ2-1; the D is unclear. Looked up from germline, CDR1 is SGHVS and CDR2 is FNYEAQ. The CDR3 has 15 residues. Trimming pared 1 base from V and 6 bases from J, leaving 13 bases between. As DNA, the CDR3 is TGTGCCAGCAGCTTAGGTCAGGCCGCACGCAATGAGCAGTTCTTC. Encoded protein: CASSLGQAARNEQFF.

This chain connects TRBV5-1 to TRBJ2-7, with D maybe TRBD1 (6 bases). The V end was cut by 7 bases, the J end by 0 bases, with 14 bases between. This CDR3 is built from 14 residues. CDR1 is SGHRS, CDR2 YFSETQ, per germline. In DNA form, the CDR3 reads TGCGCCAGCGGCAGAGGACAGAGCTCCTACGAGCAGTACTTC. Protein sequence: CASGRGQSSYEQYF.